The rows below give T cell receptor beta chains drawn from one sample of a study of T cell repertoires in cytomegalovirus infection. These receptors' targets are unknown. From the reads, TCRdb called clonotypes with MiXCR, one entry per CDR3 protein. The data show 550,000 to 850,000 distinct CDR3 sequences, with around 30% seen just once and roughly 20% held by the top ten. Material: cultured PBMCs, obtained from culture after CMV antigen stimulation. These receptor sequences come from a human donor in good health (CMV status not recorded). Some clones in this sample may be carry-over from other donors' samples. CDR3s include the opening cysteine and the closing phenylalanine or tryptophan. Fields, in order: CDR3 protein, CDR3 DNA, V gene, clone size, J gene, D gene. The D gene is left open where the match is weak. Size is stated for part of the rows, as once, few or many counts, or as a class when the clone is expanded.

CASGPPRATEAFF	TGTGCCAGCGGTCCCCCCCGGGCAACTGAAGCTTTCTTT	TRBV12-3/TRBV12-4	few	TRBJ1-1	-
CASSAKGRYGYTF	TGTGCCAGCAGCGCGAAAGGGCGGTATGGCTACACCTTC	TRBV5-4	few	TRBJ1-2	-
CASILGPMGDTQYF	TGTGCCAGCATCCTGGGCCCGATGGGAGATACGCAGTATTTT	TRBV2	-	TRBJ2-3	-
CASSLAGGWLPYEQYF	TGTGCCAGCAGTTTAGCGGGGGGGTGGCTGCCCTACGAGCAGTACTTC	TRBV12-3/TRBV12-4	-	TRBJ2-7	TRBD2
CASSPREGEKLFF	TGTGCCAGCAGCCCCCGGGAGGGTGAAAAACTGTTTTTT	TRBV7-8	many	TRBJ1-4	-
CASRTRVQPQHF	TGTGCCAGCAGAACACGGGTTCAGCCCCAGCATTTT	TRBV28	-	TRBJ1-5	-
CASTMGTNRYEQYF	TGTGCCAGCACCATGGGGACCAACCGATACGAGCAGTACTTC	TRBV5-6	-	TRBJ2-7	-
CASSPGRNNQPQHF	TGTGCCAGCAGCCCCGGACGGAACAATCAGCCCCAGCATTTT	TRBV7-2	many	TRBJ1-5	-
CASSLIQGNYGYTF	TGTGCCAGCAGCTTAATACAGGGAAACTATGGCTACACCTTC	TRBV7-2	-	TRBJ1-2	-
CASTWGGSVYGYTF	TGTGCCAGCACCTGGGGGGGAAGTGTCTATGGCTACACCTTC	TRBV12-3/TRBV12-4	-	TRBJ1-2	-
CANSPSSYNEQFF	TGTGCCAACAGCCCAAGCTCCTACAATGAGCAGTTCTTC	TRBV6-2/TRBV6-3	-	TRBJ2-1	-
CASSEPPYPGGIYTF	TGTGCCAGCAGTGAACCCCCATATCCGGGGGGGATCTACACCTTC	TRBV25-1	-	TRBJ1-2	-
CASSPHGRGGYNEQFF	TGTGCCAGCAGTCCCCACGGGCGGGGGGGTTACAATGAGCAGTTCTTC	TRBV12-3/TRBV12-4	few	TRBJ2-1	TRBD2
CASSSWRSGRASYTQYF	TGTGCCAGCAGTTCGTGGCGGAGCGGGAGGGCCTCATATACGCAGTATTTT	TRBV7-9	few	TRBJ2-3	TRBD2
CASSSGPLEYEQYF	TGTGCCAGCAGCTCGGGTCCTCTAGAGTACGAGCAGTACTTC	TRBV7-6	-	TRBJ2-7	-
CASSIASASGRDEQFF	TGTGCCAGTAGTATAGCGTCGGCTAGCGGGAGGGATGAGCAGTTCTTC	TRBV19	few	TRBJ2-1	TRBD2
CASSDIGGRTAYEQYF	TGTGCCAGTAGTGATATTGGGGGTCGGACAGCCTACGAGCAGTACTTC	TRBV19	-	TRBJ2-7	-
CSGRSSGANVLTF	TGCAGTGGCCGGAGCTCTGGGGCCAACGTCCTGACTTTC	TRBV20-1	-	TRBJ2-6	-
CASSLAGTELSYEQYF	TGTGCCAGCAGCTTAGCGGGGACAGAGTTGTCCTACGAGCAGTACTTC	TRBV7-2	many	TRBJ2-7	TRBD1
CASSLGSAGGTDTQYF	TGTGCCAGCAGCTTGGGTTCCGCGGGAGGCACAGATACGCAGTATTTT	TRBV5-5	-	TRBJ2-3	TRBD2
CASSPPSGGRTEAFF	TGTGCCAGCAGCCCCCCGTCGGGGGGCCGGACTGAAGCTTTCTTT	TRBV7-2	-	TRBJ1-1	-
CASSPGGREGYEQYF	TGTGCCAGCAGCCCTGGGGGGAGGGAGGGCTACGAGCAGTACTTC	TRBV7-9	-	TRBJ2-7	TRBD2
CASSLRTSTYNEQFF	TGTGCCAGCAGCCTTCGGACTAGTACCTACAATGAGCAGTTCTTC	TRBV5-4	-	TRBJ2-1	TRBD2
CASSPREGNQPQHF	TGTGCCAGCAGCCCCCGCGAAGGGAATCAGCCCCAGCATTTT	TRBV7-2	many	TRBJ1-5	-
CASSRGLGLADYNEQFF	TGTGCCAGCAGCCGAGGTCTGGGACTAGCGGATTACAATGAGCAGTTCTTC	TRBV7-9	few	TRBJ2-1	TRBD2
CASSSPPRQAYGYTF	TGTGCCAGCAGTTCCCCTCCGAGACAGGCCTATGGCTACACCTTC	TRBV28	few	TRBJ1-2	-
CASSYTYPGQGRTDTQYF	TGTGCCAGCAGTTACACCTACCCCGGACAGGGGAGGACAGATACGCAGTATTTT	TRBV6-2/TRBV6-3	few	TRBJ2-3	TRBD1
CASSSDGTTEAFF	TGTGCCAGCAGCTCGGATGGGACCACTGAAGCTTTCTTT	TRBV7-2	-	TRBJ1-1	-
CASSCPGTAIPSGANVLTF	TGTGCCAGCAGTTGCCCTGGGACAGCAATCCCCTCTGGGGCCAACGTCCTGACTTTC	TRBV6-5	-	TRBJ2-6	TRBD1
CATSRVGTYSNQPQHF	TGTGCCACCAGCAGAGTAGGGACATATAGCAATCAGCCCCAGCATTTT	TRBV15	-	TRBJ1-5	-
CASSLDVVRNIQYF	TGTGCCAGCAGCTTGGACGTGGTTAGAAACATTCAGTACTTC	TRBV5-4	-	TRBJ2-4	-
CASRSTRTEAFF	TGTGCCAGCAGGTCAACTCGCACTGAAGCTTTCTTT	TRBV3-1	-	TRBJ1-1	-
CASSSAPRTGGLQQYF	TGTGCCAGCAGCTCCGCCCCGAGGACAGGGGGCCTTCAGCAGTACTTC	TRBV5-5	-	TRBJ2-7	TRBD1
CASSSRTSGVLGQYF	TGTGCCAGCAGCTCTCGGACTAGCGGGGTCTTAGGGCAGTACTTC	TRBV7-2	-	TRBJ2-7	TRBD2
CASSLRTGVSGTEAFF	TGTGCCAGCAGCCTCCGGACAGGGGTATCGGGCACTGAAGCTTTCTTT	TRBV7-2	many	TRBJ1-1	TRBD1
CASSRSPGQTLIF	TGTGCCAGCAGTCGATCCCCGGGACAGACGTTGATCTTT	TRBV6-5	-	TRBJ1-1	TRBD1
CASSLDPGRVTRTGELFF	TGTGCCAGCAGTTTGGATCCGGGTCGGGTCACACGGACCGGGGAGCTGTTTTTT	TRBV12-3/TRBV12-4	-	TRBJ2-2	-
CASSLVTFSTDTQYF	TGTGCCAGCAGCTTGGTTACATTTAGCACAGATACGCAGTATTTT	TRBV7-8	many	TRBJ2-3	-
CAFEGREEPYEQYF	TGTGCCTTTGAAGGAAGGGAGGAGCCCTACGAGCAGTACTTC	TRBV7-2	many	TRBJ2-7	-
CASSPGQYEQYF	TGTGCCAGCAGCCCAGGACAGTACGAGCAGTACTTC	TRBV12-3/TRBV12-4	few	TRBJ2-7	-
CASIYRAGVNIYEQFF	TGTGCCAGCATCTACCGAGCGGGGGTTAATATCTATGAGCAGTTCTTC	TRBV7-2	few	TRBJ2-1	TRBD2